These T cell receptor beta chains were read from a single sample in a study of blood T cells in healthy people across ages. TCRdb re-analysed the 5' RACE reads in MiXCR, keeping a single row per CDR3 protein. Of 550,000 to 750,000 distinct CDR3 sequences in the sample, around 21% were seen once. Sequenced: blood. These receptors were taken from a man between 65 and 85 years old in good health. Each CDR3 is given with its conserved first and last residue. Fields, in order: D gene, V gene, CDR3 length, clone size, J gene, CDR3 DNA, CDR3 protein. A D gene is named only where the DNA matches it firmly. Where a row states a size, it is once, few, many or the class of an expanded clone; other rows omit it.

NA	TRBV5-1	13	NA	TRBJ2-1	TGCGCCAGCGGCCATCGGGACTACAATGAGCAGTTCTTC	CASGHRDYNEQFF
TRBD2	TRBV7-9	16	NA	TRBJ2-3	TGTGCCAGCAGCTTAAGAGCGGGAACCCGCACAGATACGCAGTATTTT	CASSLRAGTRTDTQYF
TRBD1	TRBV5-1	15	NA	TRBJ1-2	TGCGCCAGCAGCCCGGGACAGGTAGCTAACTATGGCTACACCTTC	CASSPGQVANYGYTF
NA	TRBV29-1	15	few	TRBJ2-6	TGCAGCGTTGGGGGGCTGTCCTCTGGGGCCAACGTCCTGACTTTC	CSVGGLSSGANVLTF
NA	TRBV27	11	NA	TRBJ1-2	TGTGCCAGCAGTTTATGGGATGGCTACACCTTC	CASSLWDGYTF
NA	TRBV10-2	11	NA	TRBJ2-1	TGCGCCAGCAGTGATCGGAATGAGCAGTTCTTC	CASSDRNEQFF
TRBD2	TRBV10-3	19	NA	TRBJ2-1	TGTGCCATCAGTGAGCGGACGAGCGGGAGGGCCGGGATTAGGAATGAGCAGTTCTTC	CAISERTSGRAGIRNEQFF
TRBD1	TRBV6-2/TRBV6-3	13	few	TRBJ2-7	TGTGCCAGCAGTGACCGGGACAGGGTCGAGCAGTACTTC	CASSDRDRVEQYF
TRBD2	TRBV25-1	15	NA	TRBJ2-3	TGTGCCAGCAGTTCCAACGGCCCGGGACTAGCGGGAGTGTATTTT	CASSSNGPGLAGVYF
NA	TRBV3-1	15	few	TRBJ2-5	TGTGCCAGCAGCCTCGATGGCAGGGGCGCGGAGACCCAGTACTTC	CASSLDGRGAETQYF
TRBD1	TRBV29-1	11	NA	TRBJ1-1	TGCAGCGCCAGGACAGGGTCTGAAGCTTTCTTT	CSARTGSEAFF
TRBD2	TRBV6-1	19	NA	TRBJ2-7	TGTGCCAGCAGTGAAGAAGCGTCGGGACTAGCAATTAGCTCCTACGAGCAGTACTTC	CASSEEASGLAISSYEQYF
TRBD1	TRBV3-1	14	few	TRBJ2-1	TGTGCCAGCAGGAGACAGGGGCTAGGCAATGAGCAGTTCTTC	CASRRQGLGNEQFF
NA	TRBV5-1	11	few	TRBJ2-1	TGCGCCAGCAGAGGGGACAATGAGCAGTTCTTC	CASRGDNEQFF
TRBD2	TRBV20-1	16	NA	TRBJ2-1	TGCAGTGCTAGACCCGAAACTAGCGGGAGGGCCGGTGAGCAGTTCTTC	CSARPETSGRAGEQFF
NA	TRBV14	16	NA	TRBJ2-1	TGTGCCAGCAGCCAATCGGGACTTCCAATTTACAATGAGCAGTTCTTC	CASSQSGLPIYNEQFF